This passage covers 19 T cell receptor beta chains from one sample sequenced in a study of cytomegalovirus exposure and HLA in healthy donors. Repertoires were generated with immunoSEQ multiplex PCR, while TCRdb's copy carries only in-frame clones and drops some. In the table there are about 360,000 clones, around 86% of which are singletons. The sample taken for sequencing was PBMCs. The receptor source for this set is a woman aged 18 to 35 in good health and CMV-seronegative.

The CDR3 coding sequence is TGTGCCAGCAGCCTTAGGGGCCGGGCCTCTGGAAACACCATATATTTT. As protein: CASSLRGRASGNTIYF. The chain couples TRBV7-9 to TRBJ1-3; possible D gene TRBD1, 5 bases. Germline V gene data show CDR1 as SEHNR and CDR2 as FQNEAQ (reference sequence). Trimming removed 5 bases at V and 0 bases at J, with 14 bases between. The CDR3 consists of 16 residues.

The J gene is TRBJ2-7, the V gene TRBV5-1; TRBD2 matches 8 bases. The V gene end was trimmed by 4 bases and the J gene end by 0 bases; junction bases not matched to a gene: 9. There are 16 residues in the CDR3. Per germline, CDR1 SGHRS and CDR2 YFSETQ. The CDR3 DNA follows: TGCGCCAGCAGCCCCCATAGCGGGGCATCCTCCTACGAGCAGTACTTC. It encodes CASSPHSGASSYEQYF.

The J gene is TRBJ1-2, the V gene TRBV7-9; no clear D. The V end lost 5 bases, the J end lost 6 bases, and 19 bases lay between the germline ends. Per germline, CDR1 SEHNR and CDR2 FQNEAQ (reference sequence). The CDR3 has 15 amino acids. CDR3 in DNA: TGTGCCAGCAGCCTTCTCTCGCCAGTAACGAATGGCTACACCTTC. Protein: CASSLLSPVTNGYTF.

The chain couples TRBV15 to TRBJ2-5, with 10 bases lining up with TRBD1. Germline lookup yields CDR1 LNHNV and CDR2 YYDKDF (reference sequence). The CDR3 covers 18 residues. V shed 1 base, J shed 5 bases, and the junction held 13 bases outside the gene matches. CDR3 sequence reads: CATSRGWLPGQGSETQYF. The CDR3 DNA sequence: TGTGCCACCAGCAGAGGCTGGTTACCGGGACAGGGGTCGGAGACCCAGTACTTC. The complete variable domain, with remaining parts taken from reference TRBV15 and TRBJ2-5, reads DAMVIQNPRYQVTQFGKPVTLSCSQTLNHNVMYWYQQKSSQAPKLLFHYYDKDFNNEADTPDNFQSRRPNTSFCFLDIRSPGLGDTAMYLCATSRGWLPGQGSETQYFGPGTRLLVL.

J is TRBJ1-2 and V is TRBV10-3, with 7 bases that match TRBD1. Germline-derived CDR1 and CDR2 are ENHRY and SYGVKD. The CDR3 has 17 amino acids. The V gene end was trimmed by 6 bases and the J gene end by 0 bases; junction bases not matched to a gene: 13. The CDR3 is CAISGPGQTASNYGYTF. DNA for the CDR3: TGTGCCATCAGCGGGCCGGGACAGACGGCTTCTAACTATGGCTACACCTTC.

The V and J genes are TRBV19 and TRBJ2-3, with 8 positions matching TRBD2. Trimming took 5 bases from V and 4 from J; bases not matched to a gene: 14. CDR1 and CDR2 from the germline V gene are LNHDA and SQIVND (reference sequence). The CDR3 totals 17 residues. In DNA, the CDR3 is TGTGCCAGTAGTCTCCCGGGACTAGTCGGGTCCTCAGATACGCAGTATTTT. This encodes CASSLPGLVGSSDTQYF.

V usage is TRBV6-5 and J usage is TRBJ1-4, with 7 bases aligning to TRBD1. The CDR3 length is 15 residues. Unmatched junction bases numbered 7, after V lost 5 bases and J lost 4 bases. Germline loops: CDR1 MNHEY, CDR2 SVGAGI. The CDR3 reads CASSPTGTVNEKLFF. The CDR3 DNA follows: TGTGCCAGCAGTCCAACCGGGACAGTTAATGAAAAACTGTTTTTT.

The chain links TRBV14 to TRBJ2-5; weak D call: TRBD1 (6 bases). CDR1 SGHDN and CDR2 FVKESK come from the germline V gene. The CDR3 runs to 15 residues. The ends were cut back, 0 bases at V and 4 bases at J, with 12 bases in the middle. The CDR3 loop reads CASSQDSGAPETQYF. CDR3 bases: TGTGCCAGCAGCCAAGATTCAGGGGCACCAGAGACCCAGTACTTC.

The CDR3 DNA reads as TGTGCCTGTCAAGACACATCTGCGACCTTC. Residues: CACQDTSATF. The chain combines TRBV30 with TRBJ1-2; D unresolved. CDR1 and CDR2 (germline): GTSNPN, SVGIG (reference sequence). The V gene lost 6 bases and the J gene lost 14 bases, with 16 bases spanning the gap. This CDR3 region has 10 residues.

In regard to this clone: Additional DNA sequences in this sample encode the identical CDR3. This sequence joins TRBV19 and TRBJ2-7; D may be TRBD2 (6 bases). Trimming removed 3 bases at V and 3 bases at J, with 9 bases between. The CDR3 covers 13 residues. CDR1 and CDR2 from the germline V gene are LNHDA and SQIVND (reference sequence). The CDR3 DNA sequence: TGTGCCAGTAGTATCCCCGGGGGCTACGAGCAGTACTTC. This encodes CASSIPGGYEQYF.

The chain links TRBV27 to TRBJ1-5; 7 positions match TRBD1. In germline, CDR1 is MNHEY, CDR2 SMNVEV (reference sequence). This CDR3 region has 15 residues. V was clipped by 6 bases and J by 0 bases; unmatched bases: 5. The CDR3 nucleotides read TGTGCCAGCAGCACGGACAGGCATAGCAATCAGCCCCAGCATTTT. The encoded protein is CASSTDRHSNQPQHF.

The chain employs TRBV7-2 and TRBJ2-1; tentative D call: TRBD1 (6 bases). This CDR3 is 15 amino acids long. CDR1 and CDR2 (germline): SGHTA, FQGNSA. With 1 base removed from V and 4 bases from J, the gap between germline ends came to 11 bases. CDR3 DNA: TGTGCCAGCAGCTTAGTGCTGGACAGATACAATGAGCAGTTCTTC. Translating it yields CASSLVLDRYNEQFF.

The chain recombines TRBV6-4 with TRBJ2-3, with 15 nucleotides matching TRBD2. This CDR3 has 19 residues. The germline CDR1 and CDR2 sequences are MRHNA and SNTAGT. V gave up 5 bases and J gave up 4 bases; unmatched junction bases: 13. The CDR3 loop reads CASSTFGLAGGPGADTQYF. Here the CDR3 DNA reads TGTGCCAGCAGTACTTTTGGACTAGCGGGGGGGCCGGGTGCAGATACGCAGTATTTT.

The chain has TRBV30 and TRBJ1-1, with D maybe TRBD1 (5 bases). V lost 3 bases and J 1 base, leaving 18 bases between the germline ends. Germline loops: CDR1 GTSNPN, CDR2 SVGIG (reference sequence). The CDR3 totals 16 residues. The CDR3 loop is CAWRVGGETANTEAFF. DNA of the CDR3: TGTGCCTGGAGGGTTGGCGGGGAGACAGCGAACACTGAAGCTTTCTTT. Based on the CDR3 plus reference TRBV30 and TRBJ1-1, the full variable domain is SQTIHQWPATLVQPVGSPLSLECTVEGTSNPNLYWYRQAAGRGLQLLFYSVGIGQISSEVPQNLSASRPQDRQFILSSKKLLLSDSGFYLCAWRVGGETANTEAFFGQGTRLTVV.

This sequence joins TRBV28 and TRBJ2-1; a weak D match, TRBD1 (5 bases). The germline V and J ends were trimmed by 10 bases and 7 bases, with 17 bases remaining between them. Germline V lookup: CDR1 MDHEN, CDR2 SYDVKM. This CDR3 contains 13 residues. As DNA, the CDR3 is TGTGCCACCACCGTGTCAGGGATGAATGAGCAGTTCTTC. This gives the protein CATTVSGMNEQFF.

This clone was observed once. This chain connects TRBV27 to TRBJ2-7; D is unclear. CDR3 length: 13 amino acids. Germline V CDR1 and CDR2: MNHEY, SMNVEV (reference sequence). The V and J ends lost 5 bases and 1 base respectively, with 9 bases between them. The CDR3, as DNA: TGTGCCAGCAGTCGCCCAGATTCCTACGAGCAGTACTTC. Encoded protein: CASSRPDSYEQYF.

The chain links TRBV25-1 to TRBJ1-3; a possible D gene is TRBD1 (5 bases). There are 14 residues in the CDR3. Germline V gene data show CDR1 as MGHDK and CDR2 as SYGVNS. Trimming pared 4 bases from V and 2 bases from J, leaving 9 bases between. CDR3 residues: CASSVGGAGNTIYF. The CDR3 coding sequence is TGTGCCAGCAGTGTAGGAGGGGCTGGAAACACCATATATTTT.

CDR3 DNA: TGTGCCAGCAGTGACTGGACAGGGGGTTACGAGCAGTACTTC. It translates to CASSDWTGGYEQYF. J is TRBJ2-7 and V is TRBV2; TRBD1 aligns across 10 bases. There are 14 residues in the CDR3. The V and J ends lost 3 bases and 4 bases, in that order; junction bases with no gene match: 3. Germline V gene lookup returns CDR1 SNHLY and CDR2 FYNNEI. The whole variable domain, remainder taken from reference TRBV2 and TRBJ2-7, is EPEVTQTPSHQVTQMGQEVILRCVPISNHLYFYWYRQILGQKVEFLVSFYNNEISEKSEIFDDQFSVERPDGSNFTLKIRSTKLEDSAMYFCASSDWTGGYEQYFGPGTRLTVT.

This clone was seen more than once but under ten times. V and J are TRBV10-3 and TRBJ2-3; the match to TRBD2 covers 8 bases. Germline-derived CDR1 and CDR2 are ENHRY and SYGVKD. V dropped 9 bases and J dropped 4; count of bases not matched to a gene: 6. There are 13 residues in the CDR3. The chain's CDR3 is CAISGRTADTQYF. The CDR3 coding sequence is TGTGCCATAAGCGGGAGAACGGCAGATACGCAGTATTTT.